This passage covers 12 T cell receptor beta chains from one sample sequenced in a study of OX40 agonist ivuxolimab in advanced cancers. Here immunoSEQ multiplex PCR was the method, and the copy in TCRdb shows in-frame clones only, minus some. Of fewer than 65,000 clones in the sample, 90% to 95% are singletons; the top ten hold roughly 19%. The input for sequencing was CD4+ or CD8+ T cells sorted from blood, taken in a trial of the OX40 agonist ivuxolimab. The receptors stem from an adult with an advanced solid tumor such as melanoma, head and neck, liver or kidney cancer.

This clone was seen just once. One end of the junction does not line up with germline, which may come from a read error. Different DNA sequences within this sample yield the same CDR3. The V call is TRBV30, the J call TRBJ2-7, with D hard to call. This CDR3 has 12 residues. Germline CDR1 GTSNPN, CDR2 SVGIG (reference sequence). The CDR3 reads CAWRHPSYEQYF. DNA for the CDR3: TGTGCCTGGAGGCACCCTTCCTACGAACAGTACTTC.

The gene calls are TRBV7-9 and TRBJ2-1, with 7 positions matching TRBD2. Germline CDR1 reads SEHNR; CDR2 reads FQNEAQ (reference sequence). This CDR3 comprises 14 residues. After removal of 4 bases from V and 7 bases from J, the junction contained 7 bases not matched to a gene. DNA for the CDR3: TGTGCCAGCAGCTCGGGACTACGGATAAATGAGCAGTTCTTC. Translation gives CASSSGLRINEQFF.

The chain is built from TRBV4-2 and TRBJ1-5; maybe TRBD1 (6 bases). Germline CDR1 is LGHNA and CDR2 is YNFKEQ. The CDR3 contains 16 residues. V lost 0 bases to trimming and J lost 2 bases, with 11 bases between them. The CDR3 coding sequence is TGTGCCAGCAGCCAAGAGGCAGGGGTAGGCAATCAGCCCCAGCATTTT. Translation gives CASSQEAGVGNQPQHF.

The DNA of the CDR3 is TGCGCCAGCAGTCGGACTAGCGGGCCAGATACGCAGTATTTT. Amino acid sequence: CASSRTSGPDTQYF. The chain combines TRBV4-3 with TRBJ2-3, with 11 bases fitting TRBD2. The CDR3 has 14 amino acids. Per the germline V gene, CDR1 is LGHNA and CDR2 is YSLEER. With 6 bases clipped from V and 4 bases from J, the junction kept 3 bases outside the gene matches.

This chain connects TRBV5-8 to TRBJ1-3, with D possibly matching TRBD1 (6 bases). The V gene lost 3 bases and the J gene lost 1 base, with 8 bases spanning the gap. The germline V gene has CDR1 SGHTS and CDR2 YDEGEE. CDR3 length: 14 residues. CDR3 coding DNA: TGTGCCAGCAGCTCCGGGACATCTGGAAACACCATATATTTT. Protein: CASSSGTSGNTIYF.

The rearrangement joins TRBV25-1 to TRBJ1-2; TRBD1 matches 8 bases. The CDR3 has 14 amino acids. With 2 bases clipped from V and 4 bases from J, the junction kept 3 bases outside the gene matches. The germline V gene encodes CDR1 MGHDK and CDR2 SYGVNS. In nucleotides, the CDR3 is TGTGCCAGCAGTGAACGGGGACAGGTCTATGGCTACACCTTC. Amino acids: CASSERGQVYGYTF.

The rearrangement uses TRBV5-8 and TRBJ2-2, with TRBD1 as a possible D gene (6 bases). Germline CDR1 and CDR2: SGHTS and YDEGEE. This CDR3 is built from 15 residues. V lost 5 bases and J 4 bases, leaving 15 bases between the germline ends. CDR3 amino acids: CASSFRGARTGELFF. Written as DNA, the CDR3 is TGTGCCAGCAGTTTCAGGGGAGCGCGCACCGGGGAGCTGTTTTTT.

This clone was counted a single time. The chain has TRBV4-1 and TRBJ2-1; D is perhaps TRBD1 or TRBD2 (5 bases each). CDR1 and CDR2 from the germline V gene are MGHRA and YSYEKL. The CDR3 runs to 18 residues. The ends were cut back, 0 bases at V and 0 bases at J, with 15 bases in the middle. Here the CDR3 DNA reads TGCGCCAGCAGCCAAGATTATGGGGGTGGAAGCTCCTACAATGAGCAGTTCTTC. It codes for CASSQDYGGGSSYNEQFF.

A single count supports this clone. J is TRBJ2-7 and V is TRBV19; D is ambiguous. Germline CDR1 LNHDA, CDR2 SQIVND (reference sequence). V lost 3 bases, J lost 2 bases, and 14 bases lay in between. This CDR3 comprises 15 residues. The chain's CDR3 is CASSIFPVDPYEQYF. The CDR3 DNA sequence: TGTGCCAGTAGTATTTTTCCCGTGGATCCCTACGAGCAGTACTTC.

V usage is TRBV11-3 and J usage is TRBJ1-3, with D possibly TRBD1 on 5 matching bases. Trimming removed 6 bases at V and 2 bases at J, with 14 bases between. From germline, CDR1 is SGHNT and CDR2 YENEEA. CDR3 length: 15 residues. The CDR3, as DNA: TGTGCCAGCAGGCACGGGGCAGGGCCTGGAAACACCATATATTTT. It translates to CASRHGAGPGNTIYF.

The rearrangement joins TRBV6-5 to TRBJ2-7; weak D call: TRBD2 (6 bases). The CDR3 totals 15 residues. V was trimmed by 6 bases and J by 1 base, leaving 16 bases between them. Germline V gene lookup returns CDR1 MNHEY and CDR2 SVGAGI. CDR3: CASSPGERVSYEQYF. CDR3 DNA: TGTGCCAGCAGCCCCGGGGAGCGGGTGTCCTACGAGCAGTACTTC.

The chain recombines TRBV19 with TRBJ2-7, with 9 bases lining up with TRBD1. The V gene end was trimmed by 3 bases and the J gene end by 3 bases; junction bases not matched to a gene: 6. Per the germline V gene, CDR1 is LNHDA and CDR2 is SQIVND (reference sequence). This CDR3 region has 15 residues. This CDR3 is CASSIGQGSIYEQYF. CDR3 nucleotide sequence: TGTGCCAGTAGTATTGGACAGGGGTCGATCTACGAGCAGTACTTC. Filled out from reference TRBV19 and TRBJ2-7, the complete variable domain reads DGGITQSPKYLFRKEGQNVTLSCEQNLNHDAMYWYRQDPGQGLRLIYYSQIVNDFQKGDIAEGYSVSREKKESFPLTVTSAQKNPTAFYLCASSIGQGSIYEQYFGPGTRLTVT.